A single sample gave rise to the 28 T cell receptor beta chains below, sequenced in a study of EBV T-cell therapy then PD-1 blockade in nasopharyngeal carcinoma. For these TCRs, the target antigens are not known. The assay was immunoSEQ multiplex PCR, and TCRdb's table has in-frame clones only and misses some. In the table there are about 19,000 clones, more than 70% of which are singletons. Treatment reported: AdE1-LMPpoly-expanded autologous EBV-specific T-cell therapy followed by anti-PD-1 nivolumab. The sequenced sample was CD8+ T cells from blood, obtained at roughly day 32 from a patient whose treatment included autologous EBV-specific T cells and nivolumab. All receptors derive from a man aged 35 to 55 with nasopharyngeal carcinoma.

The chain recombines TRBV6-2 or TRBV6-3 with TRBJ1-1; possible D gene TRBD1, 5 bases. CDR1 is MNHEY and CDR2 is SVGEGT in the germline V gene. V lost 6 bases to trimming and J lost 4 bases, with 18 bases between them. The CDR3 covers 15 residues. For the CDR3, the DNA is TGTGCCAGCAGCCACACCAAGCGGGGGACCACTGAAGCTTTCTTT. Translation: CASSHTKRGTTEAFF.

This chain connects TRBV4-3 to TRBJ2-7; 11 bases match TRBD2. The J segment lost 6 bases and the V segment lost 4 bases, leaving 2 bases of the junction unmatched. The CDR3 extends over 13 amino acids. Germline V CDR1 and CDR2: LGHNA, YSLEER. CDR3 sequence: CASSRGLAGEQYF. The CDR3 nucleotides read TGCGCCAGCAGCCGAGGACTAGCGGGCGAGCAGTACTTC.

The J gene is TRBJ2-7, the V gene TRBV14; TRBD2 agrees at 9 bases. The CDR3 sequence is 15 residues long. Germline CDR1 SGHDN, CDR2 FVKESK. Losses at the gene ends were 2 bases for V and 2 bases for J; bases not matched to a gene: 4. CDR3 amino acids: CASSQLPSGAYEQYF. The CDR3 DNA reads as TGTGCCAGCAGCCAACTCCCTAGCGGGGCCTACGAGCAGTACTTC.

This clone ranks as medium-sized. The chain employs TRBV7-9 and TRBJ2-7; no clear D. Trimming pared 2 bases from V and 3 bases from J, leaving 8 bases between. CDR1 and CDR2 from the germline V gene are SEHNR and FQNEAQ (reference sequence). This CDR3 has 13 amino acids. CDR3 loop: CASSLTPYYEQYF. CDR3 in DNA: TGTGCCAGCAGCTTAACACCCTACTACGAGCAGTACTTC.

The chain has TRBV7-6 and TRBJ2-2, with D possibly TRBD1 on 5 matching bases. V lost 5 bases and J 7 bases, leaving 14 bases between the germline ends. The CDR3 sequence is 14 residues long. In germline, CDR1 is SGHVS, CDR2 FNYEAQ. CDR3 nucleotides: TGTGCCAGCAGCCGACTCAAGGGGCGCGGGGAGCTGTTTTTT. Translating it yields CASSRLKGRGELFF.

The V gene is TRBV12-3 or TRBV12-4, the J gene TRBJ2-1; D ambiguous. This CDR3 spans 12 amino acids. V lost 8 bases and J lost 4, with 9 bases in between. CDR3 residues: CASSPGYNEQFF. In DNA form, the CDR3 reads TGTGCCAGCTCTCCAGGTTACAATGAGCAGTTCTTC.

The CDR3 nucleotides read TGTGCCAGCCAAGGGCGTGAGCAGTTCTTC. It encodes CASQGREQFF. The chain links TRBV7-9 to TRBJ2-1, with unresolved D. Trimming stripped 8 bases from V and 9 bases from J, with 8 bases between. In germline, CDR1 is SEHNR, CDR2 FQNEAQ (reference sequence). The CDR3 has 10 residues.

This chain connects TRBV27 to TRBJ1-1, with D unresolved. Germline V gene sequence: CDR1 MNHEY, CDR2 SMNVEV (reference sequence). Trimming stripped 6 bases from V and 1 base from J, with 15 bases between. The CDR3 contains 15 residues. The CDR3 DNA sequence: TGTGCCAGCAGCATCATGCCTAGGAGGAACACTGAAGCTTTCTTT. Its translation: CASSIMPRRNTEAFF.

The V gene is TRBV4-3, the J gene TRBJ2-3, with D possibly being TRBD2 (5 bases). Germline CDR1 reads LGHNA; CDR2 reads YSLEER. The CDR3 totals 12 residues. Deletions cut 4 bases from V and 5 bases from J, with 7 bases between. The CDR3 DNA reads TGCGCCAGCAGCCTCCGGGGAGATACGCAGTATTTT. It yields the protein CASSLRGDTQYF.

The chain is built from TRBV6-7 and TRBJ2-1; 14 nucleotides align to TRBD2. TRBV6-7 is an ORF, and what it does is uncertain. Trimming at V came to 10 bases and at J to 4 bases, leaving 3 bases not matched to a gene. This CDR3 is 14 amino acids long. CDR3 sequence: CATTSGGAYNEQFF. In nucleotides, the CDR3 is TGTGCCACGACTAGCGGGGGGGCGTACAATGAGCAGTTCTTC.

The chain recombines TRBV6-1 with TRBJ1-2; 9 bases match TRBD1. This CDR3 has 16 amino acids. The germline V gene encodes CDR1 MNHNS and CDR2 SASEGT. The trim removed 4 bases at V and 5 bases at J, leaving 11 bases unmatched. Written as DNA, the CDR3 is TGTGCCAGCAGTGCTATTGGGGACAGGGCCTTTTATGGCTACACCTTC. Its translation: CASSAIGDRAFYGYTF.

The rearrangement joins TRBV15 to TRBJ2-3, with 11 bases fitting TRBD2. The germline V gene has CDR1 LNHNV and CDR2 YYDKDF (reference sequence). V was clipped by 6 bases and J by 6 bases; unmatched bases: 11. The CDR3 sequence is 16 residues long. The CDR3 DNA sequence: TGTGCCACCAGTTCGACTAGCGGGGCCGCCCTCGATACGCAGTATTTT. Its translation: CATSSTSGAALDTQYF. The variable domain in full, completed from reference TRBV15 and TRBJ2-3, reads DAMVIQNPRYQVTQFGKPVTLSCSQTLNHNVMYWYQQKSSQAPKLLFHYYDKDFNNEADTPDNFQSRRPNTSFCFLDIRSPGLGDTAMYLCATSSTSGAALDTQYFGPGTRLTVL.

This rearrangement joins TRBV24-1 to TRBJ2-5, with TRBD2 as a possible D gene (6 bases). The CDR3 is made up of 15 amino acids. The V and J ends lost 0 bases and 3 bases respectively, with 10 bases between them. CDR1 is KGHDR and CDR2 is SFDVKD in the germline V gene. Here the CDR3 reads CATSDLTGLEETQYF. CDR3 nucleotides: TGTGCCACCAGTGATTTGACGGGACTCGAAGAGACCCAGTACTTC.

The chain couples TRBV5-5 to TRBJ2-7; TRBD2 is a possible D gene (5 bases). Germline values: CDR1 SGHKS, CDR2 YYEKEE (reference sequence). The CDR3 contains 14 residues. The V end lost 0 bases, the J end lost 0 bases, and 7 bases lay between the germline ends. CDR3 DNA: TGTGCCAGCAGCTTGGGAGGGCTCTCCTACGAGCAGTACTTC. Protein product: CASSLGGLSYEQYF.

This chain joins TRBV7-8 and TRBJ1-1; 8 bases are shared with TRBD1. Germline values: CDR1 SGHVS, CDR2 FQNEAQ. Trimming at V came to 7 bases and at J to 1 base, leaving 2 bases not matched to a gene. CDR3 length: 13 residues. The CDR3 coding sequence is TGTGCCAGCACCGGACAGGGGAACACTGAAGCTTTCTTT. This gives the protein CASTGQGNTEAFF.

CDR3 residues: CASSFGSFNYGYTF. CDR3 nucleotides: TGTGCCAGCAGTTTCGGCAGCTTCAACTATGGCTACACCTTC. The V call is TRBV28, the J call TRBJ1-2; no clear D gene. Trimming shortened V by 3 bases and J by 2 bases, and 10 bases separated the two germline ends. Germline V lookup: CDR1 MDHEN, CDR2 SYDVKM. This CDR3 spans 14 amino acids.

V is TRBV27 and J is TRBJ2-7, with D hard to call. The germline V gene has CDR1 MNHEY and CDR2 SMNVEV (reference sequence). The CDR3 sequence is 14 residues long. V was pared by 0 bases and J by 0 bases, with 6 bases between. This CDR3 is CASSLSPSSYEQYF. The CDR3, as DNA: TGTGCCAGCAGTTTATCCCCCAGCTCCTACGAGCAGTACTTC.

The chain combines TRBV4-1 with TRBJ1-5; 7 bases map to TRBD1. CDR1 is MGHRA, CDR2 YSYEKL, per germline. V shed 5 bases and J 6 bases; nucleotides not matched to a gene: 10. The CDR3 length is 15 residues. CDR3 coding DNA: TGCGCCAGCAGCACTTCAGGGGGAGGGGGTCAGCCCCAGCATTTT. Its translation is CASSTSGGGGQPQHF.

CDR3 coding DNA: TGCGCCAGCAGTCAGTGGAATGAGCAGTTCTTC. This sequence encodes CASSQWNEQFF. This chain uses TRBV23-1 with TRBJ2-1, with D hard to call. TRBV23-1 is recorded as an ORF, its role being uncertain. The CDR3 extends over 11 amino acids. The germline V and J ends were trimmed by 3 bases and 7 bases, with 4 bases remaining between them.

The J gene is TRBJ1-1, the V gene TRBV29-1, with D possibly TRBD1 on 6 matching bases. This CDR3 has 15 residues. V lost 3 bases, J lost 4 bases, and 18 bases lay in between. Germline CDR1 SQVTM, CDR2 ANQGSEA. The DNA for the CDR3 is TGCAGCGTTGAGGGCAGGGGCGCGAAAGGCACTGAAGCTTTCTTT. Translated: CSVEGRGAKGTEAFF.

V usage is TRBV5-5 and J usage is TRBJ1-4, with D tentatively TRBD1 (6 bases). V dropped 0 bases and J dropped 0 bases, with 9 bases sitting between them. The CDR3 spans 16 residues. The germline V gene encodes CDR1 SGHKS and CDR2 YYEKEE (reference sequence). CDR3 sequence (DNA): TGTGCCAGCAGCTTGGGAGAGGGGGCAACTAATGAAAAACTGTTTTTT. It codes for CASSLGEGATNEKLFF.

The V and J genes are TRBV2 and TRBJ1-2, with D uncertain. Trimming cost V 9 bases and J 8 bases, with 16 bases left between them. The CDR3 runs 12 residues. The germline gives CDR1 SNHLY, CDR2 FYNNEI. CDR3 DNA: TGTGCCAGTCTGGCCGCATGGGGAGGCTACACCTTC. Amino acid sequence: CASLAAWGGYTF. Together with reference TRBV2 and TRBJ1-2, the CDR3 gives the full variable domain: EPEVTQTPSHQVTQMGQEVILRCVPISNHLYFYWYRQILGQKVEFLVSFYNNEISEKSEIFDDQFSVERPDGSNFTLKIRSTKLEDSAMYFCASLAAWGGYTFGSGTRLTVV.

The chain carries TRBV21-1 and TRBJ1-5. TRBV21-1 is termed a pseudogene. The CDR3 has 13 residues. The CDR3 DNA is TGTGCCAGCAGCAATCGGGGGGTTCAGCCCCAGCATTTT. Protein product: CASSNRGVQPQHF.

CDR3: CASSPEAQETQYF. Here the CDR3 DNA reads TGTGCCAGCAGCCCTGAGGCCCAAGAGACCCAGTACTTC. This sequence joins TRBV6-2 or TRBV6-3 and TRBJ2-5; D is unresolved. The CDR3 has 13 residues. The germline V and J ends were trimmed by 6 bases and 1 base, with 9 bases remaining between them. Germline V gene sequence: CDR1 MNHEY, CDR2 SVGEGT.

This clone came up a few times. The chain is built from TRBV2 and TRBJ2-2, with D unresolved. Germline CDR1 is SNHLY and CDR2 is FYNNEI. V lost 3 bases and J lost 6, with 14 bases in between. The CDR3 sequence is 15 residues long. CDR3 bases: TGTGCCAGCAGTGACGGGCAGGTTATCCCCGGGGAGCTGTTTTTT. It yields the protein CASSDGQVIPGELFF. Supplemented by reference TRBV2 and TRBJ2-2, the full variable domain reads EPEVTQTPSHQVTQMGQEVILRCVPISNHLYFYWYRQILGQKVEFLVSFYNNEISEKSEIFDDQFSVERPDGSNFTLKIRSTKLEDSAMYFCASSDGQVIPGELFFGEGSRLTVL.

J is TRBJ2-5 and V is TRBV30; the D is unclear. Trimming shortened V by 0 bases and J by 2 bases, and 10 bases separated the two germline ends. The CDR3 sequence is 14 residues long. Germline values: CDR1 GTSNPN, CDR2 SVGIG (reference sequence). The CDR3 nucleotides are TGTGCCTGGAGTGTGGAAGGGCAGCAAGAGACCCAGTACTTC. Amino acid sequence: CAWSVEGQQETQYF.

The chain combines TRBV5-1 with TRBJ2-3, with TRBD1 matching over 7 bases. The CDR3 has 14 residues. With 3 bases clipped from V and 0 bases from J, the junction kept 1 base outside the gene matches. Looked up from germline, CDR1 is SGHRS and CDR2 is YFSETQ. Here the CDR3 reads CASSWGQSTDTQYF. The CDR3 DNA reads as TGCGCCAGCAGCTGGGGACAGAGCACAGATACGCAGTATTTT.

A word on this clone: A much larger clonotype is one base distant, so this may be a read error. CDR3 in amino acids: CASSTGTGNRPQHF. CDR3 nucleotides: TGTGCCAGCAGCACCGGGACAGGCAATCGGCCCCAGCATTTT. The chain is built from TRBV7-9 and TRBJ1-5; 8 nucleotides agree with TRBD1. The CDR3 consists of 14 residues. Per the germline V gene, CDR1 is SEHNR and CDR2 is FQNEAQ (reference sequence).